This T cell receptor beta chain was retrieved from a study of blood T cell repertoires in COVID-19 (dated by TCRdb to 2020 to 2022). In the study overall: Collaborator samples came from the United States, Italy and Spain and covered acute and convalescent phases of COVID-19. The repertoires were made available in a free public database intended to serve as a resource for research on the immune response to SARS-CoV-2. Nearly every sample came with metadata listing a de-identified subject ID, COVID-19 status, age in years and sex. The dataset comprised deeply sampled blood TCRbeta repertoires from subjects exposed to, actively infected with, or recovered from COVID-19. Samples were obtained from the ongoing ImmuneRACE study (first 160 participants) and from 1,000 to 1,500 subjects provided by 6 global collaborators. The material from the prospective study consisted of cDNA or gDNA derived from T cells, B-cell-depleted T cells, or PBMCs. Where HLA class I and class II types were available, the types were taken from metadata supplied by the sample provider, not from assay-based typing. General study outcomes and caveats: The amount of clinical and demographic metadata varied by source and participant and was provided uncurated.

Whole blood was collected in K2EDTA tubes by collaborating institutions according to the institutions' own protocols. For TCRbeta analysis, collaborators shipped samples as frozen whole blood, isolated PBMCs, or DNA extracted from either of those sample types. As to this clone: Its cognate antigen has yet to be identified. It has no much larger one-base neighbor in the sample; base qualities were not kept.

The germline V gene encodes CDR1 SQVTM and CDR2 ANQGSEA. V is pruned by 7 bases and J by 0 bases, leaving 4 bases of the junction without a gene match. CDR3 length: 15 amino acids, cysteine to phenylalanine. Only the CDR3 region is kept as DNA, spanning 45 bases read in frame from base 1. TCRbeta CDR3 regions were amplified from genomic DNA by means of the immunoSEQ Assay, a bias-controlled multiplex PCR. Under the source paper's analysis protocol: Nucleated cell counts per sample were estimated from amplification of reference gene primers within the assay. To quantify the absolute abundance of each unique TCRbeta CDR3 rearrangement, sequence reads were collapsed and filtered. For each sample, productive Simpson clonality was calculated as the square root of Simpson's diversity index over productive rearrangements. TCRdb stores this immuneACCESS table with in-frame sequences only. Part of the clones is absent; in the studies checked, under half of the shortfall reflects unresolved V genes, and no reason is known for the rest. The DNA was the basis for D and trimming; V, J and clone size are from that table. The sample profile shows a few hundred thousand clones; 70% to 85% of them were found once. The top ten clones comprise 3.3% of the sample.

This TCR was recovered from a woman aged 80 or older with acute or convalescent COVID-19. The sequence links TRBV29-1 to TRBJ2-3, and 13 junction bases match TRBD2. Material: peripheral blood. The DNA sequence reads TGCAGCGCAGGGACTAGCGGGACTAGCACAGATACGCAGTATTTT. Translated, it gives CSAGTSGTSTDTQYF.